Listed below are T cell receptor beta chains from one sample, sequenced in a study of CD8+CD57+ T cells in acquired aplastic anemia. TCRdb ran MiXCR on the reads and lists one entry per CDR3 protein. Among some 48,000 distinct CDR3 sequences listed, around 70% were seen once. The sample taken for sequencing was sorted CD4+, CD8+, or CD8+CD57+ T cells (not recorded which) from PBMCs. The receptors here all came from a human donor in good health, serving as a control. The CDR3 runs from the conserved cysteine through the conserved F or W. The D gene is left open where the match is weak. Not every row has a clone size; where given, it reads once, few, many or a size class.

many,TRBV4-1,NA,TRBJ2-6,CASSQVAAEDYSGANVLTF,TGCGCCAGCAGCCAAGTCGCAGCAGAAGATTACTCTGGGGCCAACGTCCTGACTTTC
many,TRBV27,NA,TRBJ2-7,CASSLSSSSYEQHF,TGTGCCAGCAGTTTATCGTCTAGCTCCTACGAGCAGCACTTC
NA,TRBV10-2,TRBD1,TRBJ1-5,CASSESTGIQPQHF,TGCGCCAGCAGTGAGTCGACAGGGATTCAGCCCCAGCATTTT
NA,TRBV29-1,NA,TRBJ2-1,CSVDGGRSEQFF,TGCAGCGTTGATGGGGGGCGAAGTGAGCAGTTCTTC
NA,TRBV4-1,TRBD2,TRBJ2-2,CASSPFRTSAGELFF,TGCGCCAGCAGCCCCTTCAGGACTAGCGCCGGGGAGCTGTTTTTT
NA,TRBV7-9,NA,TRBJ2-7,CASSFLSEQYF,TGTGCCAGCAGTTTCCTGAGCGAGCAGTACTTC
NA,TRBV7-8,TRBD1,TRBJ1-1,CTSSWDRGLDTEAFF,TGTACCAGCAGCTGGGACAGGGGGCTAGACACTGAAGCTTTCTTT
NA,TRBV6-1,NA,TRBJ2-7,CASRSPGPTYEQYF,TGTGCCAGCAGGAGCCCCGGGCCCACCTACGAGCAGTACTTC
NA,TRBV29-1,TRBD1,TRBJ2-1,CSVRSGQAKNEQFF,TGCAGCGTTCGCTCGGGACAGGCTAAGAATGAGCAGTTCTTC
NA,TRBV16,NA,TRBJ2-6,CASSPSPSGANVLTF,TGTGCCAGCAGCCCCTCACCCTCTGGGGCCAACGTCCTGACTTTC
NA,TRBV9,TRBD2,TRBJ2-3,CASSGGRGGDTQYF,TGTGCCAGCAGCGGTGGCCGGGGAGGGGATACGCAGTATTTT